This is a list of T cell receptor beta chains from one sample in a study of cytomegalovirus exposure and HLA in healthy donors. Profiled with immunoSEQ multiplex PCR; TCRdb holds only in-frame clones, not every one. The table includes roughly 160,000 clones, about 72% detected once. The sequenced sample was PBMCs. The receptor set was obtained from a girl under 18 in good health and CMV-seronegative. Each CDR3 is given with its conserved first and last residue. A D gene is named only where the DNA matches it firmly. Clone size appears in some rows only: once, few, many, or a class for an expanded clone.

j_gene: TRBJ2-7
abundance: .
d_gene: .
v_gene: TRBV5-1
CDR3nt: TGCGCCAGCAGACCGCGGGTGCTCTACGAGCAGTACTTC
CDR3aa: CASRPRVLYEQYF

j_gene: TRBJ2-7
abundance: .
d_gene: TRBD1
v_gene: TRBV5-1
CDR3nt: TGCGCCAGCAGCTTGGGAACAGGGGCCGAGCAGTACTTC
CDR3aa: CASSLGTGAEQYF

j_gene: TRBJ1-1
abundance: .
d_gene: .
v_gene: TRBV7-6
CDR3nt: TGTGCCAGCAGCTTAGGCTTGAGTATGAACACTGAAGCTTTCTTT
CDR3aa: CASSLGLSMNTEAFF

j_gene: TRBJ2-1
abundance: .
d_gene: TRBD1
v_gene: TRBV5-6
CDR3nt: TGTGCCAGCAGCCCCACGGACAGGGCCTACAATGAGCAGTTCTTC
CDR3aa: CASSPTDRAYNEQFF

j_gene: TRBJ1-5
abundance: few
d_gene: TRBD1
v_gene: TRBV2
CDR3nt: TGTGCCAGCACCGGGACAGATAGCAATCAGCCCCAGCATTTT
CDR3aa: CASTGTDSNQPQHF

j_gene: TRBJ1-1
abundance: .
d_gene: TRBD1
v_gene: TRBV19
CDR3nt: TGTGCCAGTAGCATAGGGGGCGAAGCTTTCTTT
CDR3aa: CASSIGGEAFF

j_gene: TRBJ1-1
abundance: .
d_gene: .
v_gene: TRBV7-3
CDR3nt: TGTGCCAGCAGCTTATCCACACAGGGATTTGCGGTGAAGGGCACTGAAGCTTTCTTT
CDR3aa: CASSLSTQGFAVKGTEAFF

j_gene: TRBJ1-1
abundance: .
d_gene: .
v_gene: TRBV2
CDR3nt: TGTGCCAGCAGTCGTTTAGGGCGGGACACTGAAGCTTTCTTT
CDR3aa: CASSRLGRDTEAFF

j_gene: TRBJ1-2
abundance: .
d_gene: .
v_gene: TRBV9
CDR3nt: TGTGCCAGCAGCGTAGGTCCTGAGGGCTATGGCTACACCTTC
CDR3aa: CASSVGPEGYGYTF

j_gene: TRBJ2-7
abundance: .
d_gene: .
v_gene: TRBV27
CDR3nt: TGTGCCAGCCGGCTGATAGGGGGGGGCGAGCAGTACTTC
CDR3aa: CASRLIGGGEQYF

j_gene: TRBJ2-1
abundance: .
d_gene: .
v_gene: TRBV27
CDR3nt: TGTGCCAGCAGTCCCGACACCTACAATGAGCAGTTCTTC
CDR3aa: CASSPDTYNEQFF

j_gene: TRBJ1-5
abundance: .
d_gene: .
v_gene: TRBV4-1
CDR3nt: TGCGCCAGCAGCCAAGATTTGGAGCCGGGGAATCAGCCCCAGCATTTT
CDR3aa: CASSQDLEPGNQPQHF

j_gene: TRBJ1-1
abundance: .
d_gene: .
v_gene: TRBV19
CDR3nt: TGTGCCAGTAGTATATGGGGGGAGAACACTGAAGCTTTCTTT
CDR3aa: CASSIWGENTEAFF

j_gene: TRBJ1-6
abundance: .
d_gene: TRBD1
v_gene: TRBV14
CDR3nt: TGTGCCAGCAGCCACGGACCGGGGACAGTCTCCTCCTATAATTCACCCCTCCACTTT
CDR3aa: CASSHGPGTVSSYNSPLHF

j_gene: TRBJ2-5
abundance: .
d_gene: TRBD2
v_gene: TRBV4-2
CDR3nt: TGTGCCAGCAGCCGGGGTGCGGGGGGGGGAGAGACCCAGTACTTC
CDR3aa: CASSRGAGGGETQYF

j_gene: TRBJ1-1
abundance: once
d_gene: .
v_gene: TRBV6-5
CDR3nt: TGTGCCAGCAGCCCACAGGGTAATGGTGAAGCTTTCTTT
CDR3aa: CASSPQGNGEAFF

j_gene: TRBJ1-4
abundance: few
d_gene: TRBD1
v_gene: TRBV28
CDR3nt: TGTGCCAGCAGTTTAGGACAGGGTAATGAAAAACTGTTTTTT
CDR3aa: CASSLGQGNEKLFF

j_gene: TRBJ1-1
abundance: few
d_gene: TRBD1
v_gene: TRBV5-1
CDR3nt: TGCGCCAGCAGCCCCGGGACAGGGGTCATAGACACTGAAGCTTTCTTT
CDR3aa: CASSPGTGVIDTEAFF

j_gene: TRBJ1-4
abundance: .
d_gene: .
v_gene: TRBV6-4
CDR3nt: TGTGCCAGCAGTGCGACTCAGGGTTTCGGGGAAAAACTGTTTTTT
CDR3aa: CASSATQGFGEKLFF

j_gene: TRBJ1-5
abundance: .
d_gene: TRBD1
v_gene: TRBV6-5
CDR3nt: TGTGCCAGCAGTTCCGGGACAGTGAATAGCAATCAGCCCCAGCATTTT
CDR3aa: CASSSGTVNSNQPQHF

j_gene: TRBJ1-1
abundance: .
d_gene: TRBD1
v_gene: TRBV10-1
CDR3nt: TGCGCCAGCAGCACCGGGACAGGGGGAAGAAGAACTGAAGCTTTCTTT
CDR3aa: CASSTGTGGRRTEAFF

j_gene: TRBJ2-1
abundance: few
d_gene: TRBD2
v_gene: TRBV7-3
CDR3nt: TGTGCCAGCAGCTCCGGGACTAGCGGGGGGAGCTCCTACAATGAGCAGTTCTTC
CDR3aa: CASSSGTSGGSSYNEQFF

j_gene: TRBJ2-3
abundance: .
d_gene: TRBD1
v_gene: TRBV11-2
CDR3nt: TGTGCCAGCAGCCTAGGGACAGGGGCCACAGATACGCAGTATTTT
CDR3aa: CASSLGTGATDTQYF

j_gene: TRBJ2-5
abundance: .
d_gene: TRBD1
v_gene: TRBV7-9
CDR3nt: TGTGCCAGCAGCTTAGCCTCCCGACAGGGCCACCAAGAGACCCAGTACTTC
CDR3aa: CASSLASRQGHQETQYF

j_gene: TRBJ2-5
abundance: .
d_gene: TRBD2
v_gene: TRBV7-6
CDR3nt: TGTGCCAGCAGCTTAGTAGCGGGGGTGCAAGAGACCCAGTACTTC
CDR3aa: CASSLVAGVQETQYF

j_gene: TRBJ1-1
abundance: .
d_gene: .
v_gene: TRBV13
CDR3nt: TGTGCCAGCAGCAGTACAGGGCCTTTTGAAGCTTTCTTT
CDR3aa: CASSSTGPFEAFF

j_gene: TRBJ1-1
abundance: .
d_gene: .
v_gene: TRBV29-1
CDR3nt: TGCAGCGTTGAGGGCAGGTTGAACACTGAAGCTTTCTTT
CDR3aa: CSVEGRLNTEAFF

j_gene: TRBJ2-6
abundance: once
d_gene: .
v_gene: TRBV5-1
CDR3nt: TGCGCCAGCAGCCGGGACACAGCCCGTAATTTCTCTGGGGCCAACGTCCTGACTTTC
CDR3aa: CASSRDTARNFSGANVLTF

j_gene: TRBJ2-5
abundance: few
d_gene: .
v_gene: TRBV2
CDR3nt: TGTGCCAGCTCGAGGGAGACCCAGTACTTC
CDR3aa: CASSRETQYF

j_gene: TRBJ2-3
abundance: .
d_gene: .
v_gene: TRBV7-2
CDR3nt: TGTGCCAGCAGCTTAGTCAGGGGACGGGGGGCAGATACGCAGTATTTT
CDR3aa: CASSLVRGRGADTQYF

j_gene: TRBJ2-3
abundance: .
d_gene: .
v_gene: TRBV4-2
CDR3nt: TGTGCCAGCAGCCAACAAACCGGACTAAGCACAGATACGCAGTATTTT
CDR3aa: CASSQQTGLSTDTQYF

j_gene: TRBJ1-6
abundance: once
d_gene: .
v_gene: TRBV11-3
CDR3nt: TGTGCCAGCAGCACTTCCGGGGGTGATTCACCCCTCCACTTT
CDR3aa: CASSTSGGDSPLHF

j_gene: TRBJ2-1
abundance: .
d_gene: .
v_gene: TRBV10-3
CDR3nt: TGTGCCATCAGTCCTGGGCAACAGGGAAACAATGAGCAGTTCTTC
CDR3aa: CAISPGQQGNNEQFF

j_gene: TRBJ1-2
abundance: .
d_gene: .
v_gene: TRBV2
CDR3nt: TGTGCCAGCTCCTGGGAGGGGGAACATGGCTACACCTTC
CDR3aa: CASSWEGEHGYTF

j_gene: TRBJ1-5
abundance: .
d_gene: TRBD1
v_gene: TRBV15
CDR3nt: TGTGCCACCAGCAGTGCCCTCGGGACAGGGTATCAGCCCCAGCATTTT
CDR3aa: CATSSALGTGYQPQHF

j_gene: TRBJ1-6
abundance: .
d_gene: .
v_gene: TRBV6-5
CDR3nt: TGTGCCAGCAGCCAGGGTTCCTATAATTCACCCCTCCACTTT
CDR3aa: CASSQGSYNSPLHF

j_gene: TRBJ2-4
abundance: few
d_gene: TRBD2
v_gene: TRBV5-6
CDR3nt: TGTGCCAGCAGCTTGGCCCTGGCGGGGGGGGACATTCAGTACTTC
CDR3aa: CASSLALAGGDIQYF

j_gene: TRBJ2-4
abundance: few
d_gene: .
v_gene: TRBV6-1
CDR3nt: TGTGCCAGCAGTGAGGGAGTAGGACGTGAACTAGCCAAAAACATTCAGTACTTC
CDR3aa: CASSEGVGRELAKNIQYF

j_gene: TRBJ2-1
abundance: .
d_gene: TRBD2
v_gene: TRBV7-9
CDR3nt: TGTGCCAGCAGCTTGGCAAGCGGGGGACATGAGCAGTTCTTC
CDR3aa: CASSLASGGHEQFF

j_gene: TRBJ1-2
abundance: .
d_gene: .
v_gene: TRBV2
CDR3nt: TGTGCCAGCAGTGAAGCGAGGGTAGAGCTCTATGGCTACACCTTC
CDR3aa: CASSEARVELYGYTF

j_gene: TRBJ1-4
abundance: few
d_gene: .
v_gene: TRBV4-1
CDR3nt: TGCGCCAGCAGCCAATCAGGCGACAGACTCAATGAAAAACTGTTTTTT
CDR3aa: CASSQSGDRLNEKLFF

j_gene: TRBJ1-1
abundance: few
d_gene: .
v_gene: TRBV7-9
CDR3nt: TGTGCCAGCAACCCGGGTTGGAGAGGAACTGAAGCTTTCTTT
CDR3aa: CASNPGWRGTEAFF

j_gene: TRBJ1-2
abundance: few
d_gene: .
v_gene: TRBV7-6
CDR3nt: TGTGCCAGCAGCTTAGCGCCCAGGGTCTCCGGCTACACCTTC
CDR3aa: CASSLAPRVSGYTF

j_gene: TRBJ1-1
abundance: .
d_gene: TRBD1
v_gene: TRBV19
CDR3nt: TGTGCCAGTAGCCCACAGGGGGCGCAAGCTGAAGCTTTCTTT
CDR3aa: CASSPQGAQAEAFF